This T cell receptor (beta chain) was profiled in a study of shared clonotypes between healthy human individuals. On this clone itself: Antigen unknown. The sample carries other DNA sequences with the same CDR3.

Whole-study findings and limits: When compared with the clonotypes that were shared by all four sorted-subset donors, the non-shared clonotypes turned out to have lower generation probabilities. Clonotype sharing levels among donors were expected to vary with sequencing depth.

The germline CDR1 and CDR2 sequences are MNHEY and SMNVEV (reference sequence). V dropped 3 bases and J dropped 4; count of bases not matched to a gene: 7. This CDR3 is built from 15 residues. Profiled with immunoSEQ multiplex PCR; TCRdb holds only in-frame clones, not every one. This repertoire shows a few million clones, approximately 92% found once; its top ten account for around 1.7%. Terminally differentiated effector memory CD45RA+ cells were excluded from the naive CD8 cells, which were CD45RO-negative and positively selected for CCR7. None of the donors, who were healthy HIV-negative adults, had recently had acute infections or vaccinations.

The rearrangement uses TRBV27 and TRBJ2-7; TRBD1 agrees at 9 bases. The TCR comes from a man younger than 35 in good health. Some clones in this sample may be carry-over from other donors' samples. What was sequenced was naive CD8+ T cells from PBMCs. The CDR3 loop is CASSLRGTGIYEQYF. The DNA of the CDR3 is TGTGCCAGCAGTTTGAGGGGGACAGGGATATACGAGCAGTACTTC.